This T cell receptor (beta chain) was captured by sequencing in a study of Graves' ophthalmopathy and Graves' hyperthyroidism. Overall study results and limits: Detected in blood as well were most expanded thyroid clonotypes with frequency above 0.001.

Scientists amplified the TCR beta CDR3 regions from RNA transcripts. The first-round RT-PCR employed HTBI primers together with the Qiagen OneStep RT-PCR kit. A multiplex PCR was then performed as the second round. TCRdb independently ran MiXCR on the multiplex PCR reads; one entry per CDR3 protein. The repertoire holds about 340,000 distinct CDR3 sequences, with roughly 16% as singletons. This clonotype appeared many times. The antigen remains unidentified. V lost 6 bases and J 3 bases, leaving 12 bases between the germline ends. From germline, CDR1 is SNHLY and CDR2 FYNNEI. CDR3 length equals 13 residues. Moderately to severely active ophthalmopathy under 3 months, CAS at least 3, NOSPECS at least 4. The evidence that diagnosis relied on was clinical symptoms, serum thyroxine, TRAb, thyroid ultrasound and orbital computed tomography.

Input material: peripheral blood. This clonotype was obtained from an adult man with Graves' ophthalmopathy. The rearrangement uses TRBV2 and TRBJ2-7; a possible D gene is TRBD1 (6 bases). CDR3 sequence: CASRAQGLYEQYF. CDR3 nucleotide sequence: TGTGCCAGCAGAGCACAGGGTCTCTACGAGCAGTACTTC. Complete variable domain (other parts from reference TRBV2 and TRBJ2-7): EPEVTQTPSHQVTQMGQEVILRCVPISNHLYFYWYRQILGQKVEFLVSFYNNEISEKSEIFDDQFSVERPDGSNFTLKIRSTKLEDSAMYFCASRAQGLYEQYFGPGTRLTVT.